This T cell receptor beta chain originates from a study of cytomegalovirus exposure and HLA in healthy donors. Overall study context: Drawn from HLA-typed donors, approximately 85 million unique TCRs were held in an early data release.

Whole-study findings and limits: Most TCR sequences were seen very rarely across donors, but some public TCRs occurred in many. An analysis was carried out at a later point. It showed that HLA-associated TCR beta chains were more clonally expanded than equally common non-associated chains.

PCR involved 60 Vbeta and 13 Jbeta primers. Here immunoSEQ multiplex PCR was the method, and the copy in TCRdb shows in-frame clones only, minus some. The data show around 210,000 clones, around 80% seen once. In its sample, this clone was seen once. Its antigen is undetermined. Material for sequencing was PBMCs. This clonotype was obtained from a boy aged 10-17 years in good health and CMV-seronegative.

CDR3 in amino acids: CATSRETGPGTGELFF. Written as DNA, the CDR3 is TGTGCCACCAGCAGAGAGACAGGCCCTGGGACCGGGGAGCTGTTTTTT. The rearrangement uses TRBV15 and TRBJ2-2, with D tentatively TRBD1 (6 bases). Per the germline V gene, CDR1 is LNHNV and CDR2 is YYDKDF (reference sequence). This CDR3 spans 16 amino acids. V gave up 0 bases and J gave up 5 bases, with 13 bases separating them.